This T cell receptor beta chain was captured by sequencing in a study of OX40 agonist ivuxolimab in advanced cancers. Study-wide context: Patients enrolled in dose escalation were diagnosed with hepatocellular carcinoma, melanoma, renal cell or head and neck cancer.

General study points: Among some nonresponders, normalized T-cell clonal expansion was also low. There were, on average, more expanded clones in CD8+ T cells than in CD4+. Expanded peripheral T cells had an undetermined antigen specificity.

Trimming removed 1 base from V and 3 bases from J, with 6 bases in between. The germline gives CDR1 KGHSH, CDR2 LQKENI. The CDR3 is 13 residues long. Turning to this clone: Its cognate antigen is unknown.

Produced via immunoSEQ multiplex PCR; TCRdb's table is partial and in-frame only. Among over 55,000 clones listed, approximately 90% were seen once. The clonotype was recovered from an adult with an advanced solid tumor such as melanoma, head and neck, liver or kidney cancer. This chain links TRBV18 with TRBJ2-5, with D uncertain. This material consisted of CD4+ or CD8+ T cells sorted from blood, taken in a trial of the OX40 agonist ivuxolimab. The CDR3 DNA sequence: TGTGCCAGCTCACCACAGACCGAAGAGACCCAGTACTTC. It is translated as CASSPQTEETQYF.